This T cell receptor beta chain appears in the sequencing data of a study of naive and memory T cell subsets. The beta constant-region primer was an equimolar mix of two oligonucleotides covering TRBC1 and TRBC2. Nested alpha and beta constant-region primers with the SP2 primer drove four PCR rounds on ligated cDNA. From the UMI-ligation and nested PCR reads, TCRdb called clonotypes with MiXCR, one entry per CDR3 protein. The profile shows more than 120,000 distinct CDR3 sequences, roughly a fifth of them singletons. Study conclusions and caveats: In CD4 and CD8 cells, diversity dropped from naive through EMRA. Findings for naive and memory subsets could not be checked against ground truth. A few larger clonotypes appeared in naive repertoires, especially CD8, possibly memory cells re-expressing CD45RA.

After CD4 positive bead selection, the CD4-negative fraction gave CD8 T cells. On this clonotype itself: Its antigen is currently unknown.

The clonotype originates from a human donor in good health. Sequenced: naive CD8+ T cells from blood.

The CDR3 reads CASSPLDRGSTEAFF. CDR3 bases: TGTGCCAGCAGTCCCCTGGACAGGGGGTCAACTGAAGCTTTCTTT. V is TRBV28 and J is TRBJ1-1, with TRBD1 identical over 10 bases. The CDR3 is made up of 15 amino acids. The V gene end was trimmed by 5 bases and the J gene end by 5 bases; junction bases not matched to a gene: 8. Germline CDR1 is MDHEN and CDR2 is SYDVKM.